This T cell receptor beta chain emerged from a study of shared clonotypes between healthy human individuals. About the study: Every donor yielded three CD4 naive, three CD4 memory, two CD8 naive and one CD8 memory plate.

Concerning this clone: Its antigen is undetermined.

Here immunoSEQ multiplex PCR was the method, and the copy in TCRdb shows in-frame clones only, minus some. The table lists under 1,900,000 clones, approximately 98.5% of them singletons. Germline V gene sequence: CDR1 SEHNR, CDR2 FQNEAQ (reference sequence). The CDR3 totals 13 residues. Trimming took off 7 bases at V and 12 bases at J, with 19 bases between the two ends. Overall study findings and caveats: Clonotype sharing across donors was expected to vary with sequencing depth.

J is TRBJ2-1 and V is TRBV7-9; D is possibly TRBD2 (7 bases). Sequencing input: naive CD4+ T cells sorted from blood. Specified subset: CD45RA+ positively selected. This clonotype was sampled from a man younger than 40 in good health. The CDR3 bases are TGTGCCAGCACAAATCCGGCGGGGGCTAGGCAGTTCTTC. Translating gives CASTNPAGARQFF.